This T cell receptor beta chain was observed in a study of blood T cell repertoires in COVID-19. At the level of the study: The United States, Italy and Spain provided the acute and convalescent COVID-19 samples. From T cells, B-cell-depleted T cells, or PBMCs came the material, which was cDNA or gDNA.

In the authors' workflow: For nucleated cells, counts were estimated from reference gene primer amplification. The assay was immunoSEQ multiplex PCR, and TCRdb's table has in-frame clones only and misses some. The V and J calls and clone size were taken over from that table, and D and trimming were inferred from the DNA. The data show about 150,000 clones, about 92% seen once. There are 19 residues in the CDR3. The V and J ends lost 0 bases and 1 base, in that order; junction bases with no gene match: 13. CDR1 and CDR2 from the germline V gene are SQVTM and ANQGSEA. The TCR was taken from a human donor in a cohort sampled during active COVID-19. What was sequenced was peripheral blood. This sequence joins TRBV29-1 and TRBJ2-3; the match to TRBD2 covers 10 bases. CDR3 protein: CSVEDAGGAGGDRTDTQYF. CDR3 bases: TGCAGCGTTGAAGATGCGGGCGGAGCGGGGGGGGACCGCACAGATACGCAGTATTTT.